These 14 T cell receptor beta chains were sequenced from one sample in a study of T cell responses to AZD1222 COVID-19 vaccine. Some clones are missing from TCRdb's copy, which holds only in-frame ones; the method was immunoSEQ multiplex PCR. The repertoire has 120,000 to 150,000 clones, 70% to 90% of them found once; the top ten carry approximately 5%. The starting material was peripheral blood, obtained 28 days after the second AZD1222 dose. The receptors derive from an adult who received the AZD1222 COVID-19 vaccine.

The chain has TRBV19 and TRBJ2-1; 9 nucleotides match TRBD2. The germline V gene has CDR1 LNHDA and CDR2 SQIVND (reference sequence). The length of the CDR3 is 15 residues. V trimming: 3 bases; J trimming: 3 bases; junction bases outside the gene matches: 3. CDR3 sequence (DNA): TGTGCCAGTAGTATCCCAGCGGGAGGCTACAATGAGCAGTTCTTC. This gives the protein CASSIPAGGYNEQFF.

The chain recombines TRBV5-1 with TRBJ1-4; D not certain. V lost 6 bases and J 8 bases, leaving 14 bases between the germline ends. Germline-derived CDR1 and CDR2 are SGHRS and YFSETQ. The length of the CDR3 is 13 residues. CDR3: CASKVRDGEKLFF. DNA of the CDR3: TGCGCCAGCAAGGTCCGGGATGGGGAAAAACTGTTTTTT.

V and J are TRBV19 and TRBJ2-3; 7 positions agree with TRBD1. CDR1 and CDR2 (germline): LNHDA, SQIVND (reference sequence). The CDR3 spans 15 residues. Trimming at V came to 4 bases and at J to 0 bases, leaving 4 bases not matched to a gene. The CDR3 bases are TGTGCCAGTAGTAGGGACAGTATAAGCACAGATACGCAGTATTTT. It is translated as CASSRDSISTDTQYF.

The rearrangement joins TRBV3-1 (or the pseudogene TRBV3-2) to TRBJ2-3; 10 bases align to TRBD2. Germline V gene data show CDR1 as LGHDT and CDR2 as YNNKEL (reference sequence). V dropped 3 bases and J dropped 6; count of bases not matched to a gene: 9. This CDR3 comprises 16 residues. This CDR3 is CASSQTPSGSGDTQYF. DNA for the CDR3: TGTGCCAGCAGCCAGACTCCTAGCGGGAGCGGCGATACGCAGTATTTT.

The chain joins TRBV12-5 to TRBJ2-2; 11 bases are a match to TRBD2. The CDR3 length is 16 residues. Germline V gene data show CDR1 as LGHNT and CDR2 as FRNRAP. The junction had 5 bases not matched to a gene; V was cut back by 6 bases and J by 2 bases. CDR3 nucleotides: TGTGCTAGTGGCTCAACTAGCGGGAGTAACACCGGGGAGCTGTTTTTT. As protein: CASGSTSGSNTGELFF. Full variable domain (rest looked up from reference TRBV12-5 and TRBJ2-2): DARVTQTPRHKVTEMGQEVTMRCQPILGHNTVFWYRQTMMQGLELLAYFRNRAPLDDSGMPKDRFSAEMPDATLATLKIQPSEPRDSAVYFCASGSTSGSNTGELFFGEGSRLTVL.

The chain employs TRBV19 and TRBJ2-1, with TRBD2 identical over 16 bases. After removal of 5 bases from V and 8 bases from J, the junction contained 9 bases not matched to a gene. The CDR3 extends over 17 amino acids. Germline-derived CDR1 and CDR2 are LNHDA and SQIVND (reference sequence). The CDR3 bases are TGTGCCAGTAGTGCCCCGGGACTAGCGGGAGGGGGCGATGAGCAGTTCTTC. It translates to CASSAPGLAGGGDEQFF.

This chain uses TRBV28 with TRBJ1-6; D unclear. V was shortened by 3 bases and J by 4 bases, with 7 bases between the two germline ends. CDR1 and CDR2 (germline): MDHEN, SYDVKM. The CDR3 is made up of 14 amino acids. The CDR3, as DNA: TGTGCCAGCAGTTTGACGGCTTATAATTCACCCCTCCACTTT. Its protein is CASSLTAYNSPLHF.

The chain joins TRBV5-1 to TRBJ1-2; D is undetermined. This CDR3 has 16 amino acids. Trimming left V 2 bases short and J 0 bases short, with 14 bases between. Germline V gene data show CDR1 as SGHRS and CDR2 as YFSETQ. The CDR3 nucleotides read TGCGCCAGCAGCTTATCGCTTCGGGAGCCTAACTATGGCTACACCTTC. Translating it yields CASSLSLREPNYGYTF.

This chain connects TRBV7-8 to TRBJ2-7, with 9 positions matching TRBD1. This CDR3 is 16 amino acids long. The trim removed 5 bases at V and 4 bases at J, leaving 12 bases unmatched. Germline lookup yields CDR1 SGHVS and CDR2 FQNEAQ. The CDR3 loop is CASSVGSGTGMYEQYF. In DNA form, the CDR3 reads TGTGCCAGCAGCGTTGGCAGTGGGACAGGGATGTACGAGCAGTACTTC. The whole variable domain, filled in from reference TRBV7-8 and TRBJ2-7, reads GAGVSQSPRYKVAKRGQDVALRCDPISGHVSLFWYQQALGQGPEFLTYFQNEAQLDKSGLPSDRFFAERPEGSVSTLKIQRTQQEDSAVYLCASSVGSGTGMYEQYFGPGTRLTVT.

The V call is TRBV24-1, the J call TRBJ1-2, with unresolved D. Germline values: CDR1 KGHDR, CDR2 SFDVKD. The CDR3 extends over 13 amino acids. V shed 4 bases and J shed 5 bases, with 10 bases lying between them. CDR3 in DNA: TGTGCCACCAGTGACGTAACGGGATATGGCTACACCTTC. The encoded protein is CATSDVTGYGYTF.

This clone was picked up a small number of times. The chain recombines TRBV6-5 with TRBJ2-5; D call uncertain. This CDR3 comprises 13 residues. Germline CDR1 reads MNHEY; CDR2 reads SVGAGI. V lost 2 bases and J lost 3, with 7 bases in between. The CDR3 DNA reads TGTGCCAGCAGTTACAATCCAGAAGAGACCCAGTACTTC. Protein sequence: CASSYNPEETQYF.

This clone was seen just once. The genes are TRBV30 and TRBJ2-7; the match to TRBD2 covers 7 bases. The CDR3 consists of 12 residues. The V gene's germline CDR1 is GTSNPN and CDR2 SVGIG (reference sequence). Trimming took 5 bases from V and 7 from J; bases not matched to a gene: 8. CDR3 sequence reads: CAWGLGVGEQYF. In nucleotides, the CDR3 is TGTGCCTGGGGACTAGGGGTGGGAGAGCAGTACTTC.

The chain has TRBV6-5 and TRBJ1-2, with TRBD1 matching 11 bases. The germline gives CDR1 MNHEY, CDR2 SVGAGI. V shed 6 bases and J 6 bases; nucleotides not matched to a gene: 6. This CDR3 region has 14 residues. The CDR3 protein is CASSPGQGVNGYTF. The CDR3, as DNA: TGTGCCAGCAGCCCGGGACAGGGGGTTAATGGCTACACCTTC.

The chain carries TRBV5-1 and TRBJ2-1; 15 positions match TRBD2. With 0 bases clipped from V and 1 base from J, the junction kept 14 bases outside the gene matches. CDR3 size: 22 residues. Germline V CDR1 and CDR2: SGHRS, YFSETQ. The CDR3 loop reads CASSLEGTSGRTIYLSYNEQFF. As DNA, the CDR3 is TGCGCCAGCAGCTTGGAGGGGACTAGCGGGAGGACTATATACCTATCCTACAATGAGCAGTTCTTC.